This TCR beta chain was retrieved from a study of blood T cells in healthy people across ages. The germline V and J ends were trimmed by 4 bases and 0 bases, with 19 bases remaining between them. The CDR3 covers 17 residues. Germline V gene data show CDR1 as SGHAT and CDR2 as FQDESV (reference sequence). Study findings and constraints: There were more naive CD4+ cells and higher diversity in long-lived donors than in aged donors.

This clonotype was picked up a small number of times. Its antigen is not identified. A sample-barcoded 5' primer and a J-beta primer mix were used in a second PCR of roughly 7 to 11 cycles. TCRdb re-called the 5' RACE reads through MiXCR, storing one row per CDR3 protein. The sample lists nearly 800,000 distinct CDR3 sequences, 56% occurring once. V usage is TRBV11-1 and J usage is TRBJ2-7; D call uncertain. The source material was blood. This receptor was obtained from a middle-aged man in good health. The CDR3 DNA reads as TGTGCCAGCAGCTCCTATCCGGCTACCTCTGGCTCCTACGAGCAGTACTTC. Translating it yields CASSSYPATSGSYEQYF.